The 4 T cell receptor beta chains below were found in one sample sequenced in a study of CD8 T cells in Susac syndrome. The authors reverse transcribed about 0.5 to 1 ug RNA with random hexamers. TCRdb reprocessed the immunoSEQ multiplex PCR reads with MiXCR, giving one entry per CDR3 protein. Among roughly 190,000 distinct CDR3 sequences listed, about 93% were seen once. The material sequenced was CD4+ T cells from PBMCs. These TCRs come from a human donor in good health.

This clonotype has just one count. V is TRBV7-9 and J is TRBJ2-7; the match to TRBD2 covers 12 bases. The CDR3 has 15 residues. CDR1 is SEHNR and CDR2 is FQNEAQ in the germline V gene (reference sequence). The V and J ends lost 3 bases and 6 bases, in that order; junction bases with no gene match: 6. The CDR3 nucleotides read TGTGCCAGCAGCTTTGGACTAGCGGGGCGTCGCGAGCAGTACTTC. Translated: CASSFGLAGRREQYF. The full variable domain, in which reference TRBV7-9 and TRBJ2-7 provide the parts outside the CDR3, is DTGVSQNPRHKITKRGQNVTFRCDPISEHNRLYWYRQTLGQGPEFLTYFQNEAQLEKSRLLSDRFSAERPKGSFSTLEIQRTEQGDSAMYLCASSFGLAGRREQYFGPGTRLTVT.

The chain combines TRBV19 with TRBJ1-5; D is possibly TRBD1 (5 bases). The CDR3 contains 17 residues. The germline V gene encodes CDR1 LNHDA and CDR2 SQIVND (reference sequence). V lost 0 bases and J lost 5, with 17 bases in between. DNA of the CDR3: TGTGCCAGTAGTATAGATCCCGCTGTTCGGGACGATCAGCCCCAGCATTTT. It encodes CASSIDPAVRDDQPQHF.

V gene TRBV25-1 combines with J gene TRBJ2-7; 7 bases fit TRBD1. V shed 3 bases, J shed 0 bases, and the junction held 11 bases outside the gene matches. The V gene's germline CDR1 is MGHDK and CDR2 SYGVNS. The length of the CDR3 is 17 residues. The CDR3 bases are TGTGCCAGCAGTGACCCTCGGACAGGCCCTACCTCCTACGAGCAGTACTTC. This encodes CASSDPRTGPTSYEQYF.

This chain links TRBV2 with TRBJ2-6, with TRBD2 as a possible D gene (5 bases). This CDR3 contains 16 residues. The germline CDR1 and CDR2 sequences are SNHLY and FYNNEI. V dropped 6 bases and J dropped 4 bases, with 16 bases sitting between them. CDR3 amino acids: CASRELGGRGANVLTF. In DNA, the CDR3 is TGTGCCAGCAGAGAACTGGGCGGGCGAGGGGCCAACGTCCTGACTTTC. Complete variable domain (other parts from reference TRBV2 and TRBJ2-6): EPEVTQTPSHQVTQMGQEVILRCVPISNHLYFYWYRQILGQKVEFLVSFYNNEISEKSEIFDDQFSVERPDGSNFTLKIRSTKLEDSAMYFCASRELGGRGANVLTFGAGSRLTVL.